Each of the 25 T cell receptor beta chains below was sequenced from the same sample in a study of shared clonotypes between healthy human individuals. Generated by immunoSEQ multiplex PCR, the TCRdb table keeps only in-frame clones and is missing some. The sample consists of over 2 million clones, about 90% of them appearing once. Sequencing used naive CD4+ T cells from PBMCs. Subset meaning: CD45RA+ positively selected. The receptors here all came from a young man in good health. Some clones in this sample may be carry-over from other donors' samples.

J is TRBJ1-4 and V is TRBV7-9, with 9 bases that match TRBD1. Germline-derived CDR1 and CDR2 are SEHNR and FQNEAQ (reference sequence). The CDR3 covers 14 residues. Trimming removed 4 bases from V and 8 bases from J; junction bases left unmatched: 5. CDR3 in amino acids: CASSSQGAGEKLFF. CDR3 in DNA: TGTGCCAGCAGCTCACAGGGGGCAGGAGAAAAACTGTTTTTT.

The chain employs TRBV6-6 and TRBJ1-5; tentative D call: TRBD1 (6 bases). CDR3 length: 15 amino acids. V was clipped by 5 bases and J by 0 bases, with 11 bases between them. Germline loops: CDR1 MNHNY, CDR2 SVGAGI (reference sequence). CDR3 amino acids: CASSGQLGSNQPQHF. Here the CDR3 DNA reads TGTGCCAGCAGTGGACAGTTGGGTAGCAATCAGCCCCAGCATTTT.

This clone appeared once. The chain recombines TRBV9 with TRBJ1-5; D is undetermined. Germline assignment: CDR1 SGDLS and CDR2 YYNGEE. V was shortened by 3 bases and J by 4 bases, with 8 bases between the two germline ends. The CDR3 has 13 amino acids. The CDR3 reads CASSADWNQPQHF. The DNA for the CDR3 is TGTGCCAGCAGCGCCGACTGGAATCAGCCCCAGCATTTT.

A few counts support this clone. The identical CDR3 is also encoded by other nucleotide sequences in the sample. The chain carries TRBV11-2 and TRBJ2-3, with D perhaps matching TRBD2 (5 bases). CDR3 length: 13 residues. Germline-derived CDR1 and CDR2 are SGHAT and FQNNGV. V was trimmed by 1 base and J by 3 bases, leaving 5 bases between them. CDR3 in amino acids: CASSLAGTDTQYF. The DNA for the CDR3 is TGTGCCAGCAGCTTAGCGGGGACAGATACGCAGTATTTT.

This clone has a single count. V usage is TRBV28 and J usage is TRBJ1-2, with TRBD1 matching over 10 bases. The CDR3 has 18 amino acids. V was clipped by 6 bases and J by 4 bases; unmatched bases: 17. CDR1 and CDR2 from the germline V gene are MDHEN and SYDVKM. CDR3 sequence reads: CASRETGTGASIFYGYTF. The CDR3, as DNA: TGTGCCAGCAGGGAGACCGGGACAGGGGCTTCTATTTTCTATGGCTACACCTTC.

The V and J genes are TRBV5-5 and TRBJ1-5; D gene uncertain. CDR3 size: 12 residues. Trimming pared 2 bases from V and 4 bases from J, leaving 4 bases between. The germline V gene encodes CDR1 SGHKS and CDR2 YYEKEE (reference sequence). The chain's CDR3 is CASSFPNQPQHF. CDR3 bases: TGTGCCAGCAGCTTCCCAAATCAGCCCCAGCATTTT.

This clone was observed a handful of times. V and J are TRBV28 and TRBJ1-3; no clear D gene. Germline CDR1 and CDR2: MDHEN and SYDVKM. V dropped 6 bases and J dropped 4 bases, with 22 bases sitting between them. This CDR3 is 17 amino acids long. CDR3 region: CASRDRGGLASGNTIYF. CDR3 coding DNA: TGTGCCAGCAGGGACCGAGGAGGCCTGGCGTCGGGAAACACCATATATTTT.

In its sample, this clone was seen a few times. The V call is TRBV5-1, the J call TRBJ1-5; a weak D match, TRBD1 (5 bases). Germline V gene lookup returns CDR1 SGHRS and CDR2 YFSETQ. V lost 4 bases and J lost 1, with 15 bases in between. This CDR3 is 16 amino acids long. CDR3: CASSPWGTGSNQPQHF. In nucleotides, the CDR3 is TGCGCCAGCAGCCCTTGGGGGACCGGGAGCAATCAGCCCCAGCATTTT. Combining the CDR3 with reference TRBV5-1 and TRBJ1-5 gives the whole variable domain KAGVTQTPRYLIKTRGQQVTLSCSPISGHRSVSWYQQTPGQGLQFLFEYFSETQRNKGNFPGRFSGRQFSNSRSEMNVSTLELGDSALYLCASSPWGTGSNQPQHFGDGTRLSIL.

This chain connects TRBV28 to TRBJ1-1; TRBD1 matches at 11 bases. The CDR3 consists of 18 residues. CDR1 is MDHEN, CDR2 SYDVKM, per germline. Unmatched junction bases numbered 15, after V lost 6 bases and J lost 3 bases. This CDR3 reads CASSRIGSGTGGHTEAFF. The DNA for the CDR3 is TGTGCCAGCAGCCGAATTGGCTCCGGGACAGGGGGGCACACTGAAGCTTTCTTT.

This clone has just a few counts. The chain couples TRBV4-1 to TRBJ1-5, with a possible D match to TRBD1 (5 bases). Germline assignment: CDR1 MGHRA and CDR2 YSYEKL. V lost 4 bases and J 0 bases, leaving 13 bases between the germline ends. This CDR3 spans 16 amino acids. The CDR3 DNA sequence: TGCGCCAGCAGCCCGGGACCGATGGATAGCAATCAGCCCCAGCATTTT. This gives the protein CASSPGPMDSNQPQHF.

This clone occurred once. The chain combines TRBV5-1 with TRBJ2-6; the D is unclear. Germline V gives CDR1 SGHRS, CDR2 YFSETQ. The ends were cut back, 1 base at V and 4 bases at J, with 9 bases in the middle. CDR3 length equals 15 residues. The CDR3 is CASSLQQPGANVLTF. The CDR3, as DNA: TGCGCCAGCAGCTTGCAACAACCCGGGGCCAACGTCCTGACTTTC.

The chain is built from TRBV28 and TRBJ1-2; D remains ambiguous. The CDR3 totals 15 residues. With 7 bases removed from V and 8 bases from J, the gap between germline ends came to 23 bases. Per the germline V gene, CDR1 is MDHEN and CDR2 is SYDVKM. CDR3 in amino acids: CASTLSWVFGGGYTF. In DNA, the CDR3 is TGTGCCAGCACCCTAAGTTGGGTTTTCGGAGGGGGCTACACCTTC.

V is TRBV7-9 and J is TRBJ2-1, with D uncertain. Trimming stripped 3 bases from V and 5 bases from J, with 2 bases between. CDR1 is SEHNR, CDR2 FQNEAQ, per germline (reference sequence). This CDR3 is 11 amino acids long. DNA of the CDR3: TGTGCCAGCAGCTTTGACAATGAGCAGTTCTTC. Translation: CASSFDNEQFF.

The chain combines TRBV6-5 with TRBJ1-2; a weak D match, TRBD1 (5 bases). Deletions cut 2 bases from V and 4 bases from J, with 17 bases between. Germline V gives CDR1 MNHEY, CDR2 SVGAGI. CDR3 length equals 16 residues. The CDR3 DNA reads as TGTGCCAGCAGTTACGGGCGGACACTAAATTCCTATGGCTACACCTTC. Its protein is CASSYGRTLNSYGYTF.

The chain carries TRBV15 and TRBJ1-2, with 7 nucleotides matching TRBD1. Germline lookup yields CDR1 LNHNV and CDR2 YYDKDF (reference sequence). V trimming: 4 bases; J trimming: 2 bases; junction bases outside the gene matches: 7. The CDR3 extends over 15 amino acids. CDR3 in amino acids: CATSKDRNQNYGYTF. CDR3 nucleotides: TGTGCCACCAGCAAGGACAGGAACCAAAACTATGGCTACACCTTC. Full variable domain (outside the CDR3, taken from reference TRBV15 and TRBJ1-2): DAMVIQNPRYQVTQFGKPVTLSCSQTLNHNVMYWYQQKSSQAPKLLFHYYDKDFNNEADTPDNFQSRRPNTSFCFLDIRSPGLGDTAMYLCATSKDRNQNYGYTFGSGTRLTVV.

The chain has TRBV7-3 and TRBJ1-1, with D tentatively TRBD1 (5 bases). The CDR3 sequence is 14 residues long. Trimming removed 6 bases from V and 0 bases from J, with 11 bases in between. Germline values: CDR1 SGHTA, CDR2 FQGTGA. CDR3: CASREQGLNTEAFF. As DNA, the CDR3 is TGTGCCAGCAGAGAGCAGGGATTGAACACTGAAGCTTTCTTT.

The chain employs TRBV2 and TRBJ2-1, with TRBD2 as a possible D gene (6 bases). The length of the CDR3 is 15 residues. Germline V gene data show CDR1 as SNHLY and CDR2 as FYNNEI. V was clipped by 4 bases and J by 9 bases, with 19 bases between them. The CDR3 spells CASSGSLGLGGEQFF. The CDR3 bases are TGTGCCAGCAGTGGAAGTTTGGGACTCGGCGGTGAGCAGTTCTTC.

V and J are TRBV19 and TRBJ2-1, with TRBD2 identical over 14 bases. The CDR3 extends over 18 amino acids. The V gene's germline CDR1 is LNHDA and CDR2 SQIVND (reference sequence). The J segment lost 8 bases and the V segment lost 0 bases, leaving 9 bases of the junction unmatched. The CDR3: CASSIEGAGLAGVYEQFF. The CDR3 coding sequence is TGTGCCAGTAGTATAGAAGGCGCGGGACTAGCGGGAGTATATGAGCAGTTCTTC.

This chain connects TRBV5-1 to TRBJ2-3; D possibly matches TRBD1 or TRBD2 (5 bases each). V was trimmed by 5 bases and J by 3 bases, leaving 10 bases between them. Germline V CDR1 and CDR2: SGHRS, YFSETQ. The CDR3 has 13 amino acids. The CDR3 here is CASSEGPTDTQYF. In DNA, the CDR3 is TGCGCCAGCAGTGAGGGACCAACAGATACGCAGTATTTT. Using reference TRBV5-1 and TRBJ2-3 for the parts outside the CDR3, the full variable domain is KAGVTQTPRYLIKTRGQQVTLSCSPISGHRSVSWYQQTPGQGLQFLFEYFSETQRNKGNFPGRFSGRQFSNSRSEMNVSTLELGDSALYLCASSEGPTDTQYFGPGTRLTVL.

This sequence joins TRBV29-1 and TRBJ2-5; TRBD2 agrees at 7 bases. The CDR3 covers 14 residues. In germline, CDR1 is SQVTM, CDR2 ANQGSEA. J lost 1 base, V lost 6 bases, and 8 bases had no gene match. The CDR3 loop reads CSVQRPSGQETQYF. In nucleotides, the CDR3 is TGCAGCGTGCAACGGCCTAGCGGCCAAGAGACCCAGTACTTC.

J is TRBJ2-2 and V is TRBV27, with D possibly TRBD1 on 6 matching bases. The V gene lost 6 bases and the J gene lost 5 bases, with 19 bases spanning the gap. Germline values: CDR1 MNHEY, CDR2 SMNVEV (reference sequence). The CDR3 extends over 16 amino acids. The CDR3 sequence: CASSYLIGGDTGELFF. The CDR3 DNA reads TGTGCCAGCAGCTACCTGATAGGGGGAGATACCGGGGAGCTGTTTTTT.

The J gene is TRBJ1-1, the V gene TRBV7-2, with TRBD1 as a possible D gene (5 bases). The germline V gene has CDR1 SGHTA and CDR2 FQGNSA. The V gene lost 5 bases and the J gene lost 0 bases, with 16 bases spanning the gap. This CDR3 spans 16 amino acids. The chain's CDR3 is CASSPPGAGLNTEAFF. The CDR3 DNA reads TGTGCCAGCAGCCCCCCCGGGGCAGGGTTGAACACTGAAGCTTTCTTT. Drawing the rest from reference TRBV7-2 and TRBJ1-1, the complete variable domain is GAGVSQSPSNKVTEKGKDVELRCDPISGHTALYWYRQSLGQGLEFLIYFQGNSAPDKSGLPSDRFSAERTGGSVSTLTIQRTQQEDSAVYLCASSPPGAGLNTEAFFGQGTRLTVV.

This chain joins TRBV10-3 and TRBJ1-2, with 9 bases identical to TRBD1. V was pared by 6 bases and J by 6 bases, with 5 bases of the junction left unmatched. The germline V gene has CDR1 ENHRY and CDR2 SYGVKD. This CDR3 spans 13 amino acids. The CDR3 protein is CAIRGTGRNGYTF. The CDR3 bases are TGTGCCATCAGGGGGACAGGGAGGAATGGCTACACCTTC.

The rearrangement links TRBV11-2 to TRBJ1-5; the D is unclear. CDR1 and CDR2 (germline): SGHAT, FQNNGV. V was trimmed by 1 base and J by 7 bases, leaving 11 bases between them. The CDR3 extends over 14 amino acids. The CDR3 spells CASSLGSRGQPQHF. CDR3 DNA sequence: TGTGCCAGCAGCTTAGGCAGTCGCGGGCAGCCCCAGCATTTT. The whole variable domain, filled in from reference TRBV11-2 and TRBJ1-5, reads EAGVAQSPRYKIIEKRQSVAFWCNPISGHATLYWYQQILGQGPKLLIQFQNNGVVDDSQLPKDRFSAERLKGVDSTLKIQPAKLEDSAVYLCASSLGSRGQPQHFGDGTRLSIL.

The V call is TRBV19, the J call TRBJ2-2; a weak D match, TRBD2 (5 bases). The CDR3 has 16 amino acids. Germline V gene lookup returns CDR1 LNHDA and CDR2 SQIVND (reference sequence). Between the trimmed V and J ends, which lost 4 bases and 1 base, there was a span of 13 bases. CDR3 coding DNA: TGTGCCAGTAGTACGCTGGAGCGGTTGAACACCGGGGAGCTGTTTTTT. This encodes CASSTLERLNTGELFF.